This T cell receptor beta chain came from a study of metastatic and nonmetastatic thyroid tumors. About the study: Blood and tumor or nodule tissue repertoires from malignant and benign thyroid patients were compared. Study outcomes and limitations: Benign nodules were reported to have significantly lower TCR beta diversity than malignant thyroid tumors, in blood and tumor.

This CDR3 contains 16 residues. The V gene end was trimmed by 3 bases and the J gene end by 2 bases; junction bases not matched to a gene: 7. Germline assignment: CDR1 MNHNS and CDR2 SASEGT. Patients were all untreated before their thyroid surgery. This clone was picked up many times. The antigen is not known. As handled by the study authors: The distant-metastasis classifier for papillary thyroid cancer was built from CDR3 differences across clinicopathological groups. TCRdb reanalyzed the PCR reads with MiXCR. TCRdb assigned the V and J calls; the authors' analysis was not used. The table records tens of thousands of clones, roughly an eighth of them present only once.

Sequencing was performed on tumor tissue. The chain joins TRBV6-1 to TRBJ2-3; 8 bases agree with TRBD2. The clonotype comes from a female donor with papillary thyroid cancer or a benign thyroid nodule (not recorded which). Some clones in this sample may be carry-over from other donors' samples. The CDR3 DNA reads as TGTGCCAGCAGTGAGGTTGGGACTAGACTCACAGATACGCAGTATTTT. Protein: CASSEVGTRLTDTQYF.